This is a list of T cell receptor beta chains from one sample in a study of technical replicates of blood from several donors. Profiled with immunoSEQ multiplex PCR; TCRdb holds only in-frame clones, not every one. The table lists 75,000 to 100,000 clones, approximately 94% of them singletons, with around 0.31% in the top ten. The sample taken for sequencing was T cells isolated from PBMCs. Receptors originate from a human donor in good health. Each CDR3 is given with its conserved first and last residue. Each record gives: V gene, J gene, clone size, D gene, CDR3 DNA, CDR3 protein. A D gene is named only where the DNA matches it firmly. The listing skips clone size in some rows; elsewhere it reads once, few, many or a size class.

>TRBV19|TRBJ1-3|.|.
TGTGCCAGTAGCGGACTGCGCTCTGGGAACACCATATATTTT
CASSGLRSGNTIYF
>TRBV6-1|TRBJ1-3|.|TRBD1
TGTGCCAGCAGTGGGACAGGGGGTGGAAACACCATATATTTT
CASSGTGGGNTIYF
>TRBV7-6|TRBJ2-6|.|.
TGTGCCAGCGCGCCGGCGGGCACTGGGGCCAACGTCCTGACTTTC
CASAPAGTGANVLTF
>TRBV10-3|TRBJ1-2|.|.
TGTGCCATCACAGATCGACTATCCGATGGCTACACCTTC
CAITDRLSDGYTF
>TRBV28|TRBJ1-3|.|.
TGTGCCAGCAGTCCCGCGAGTCGCTCTGGAAACACCATATATTTT
CASSPASRSGNTIYF
>TRBV7-8|TRBJ2-2|.|.
TGTGCCAGCAGCTTAGATAGGGGTGGGATCGGGGAGCTGTTTTTT
CASSLDRGGIGELFF
>TRBV5-1|TRBJ1-1|.|.
TGCGCCAGCAGCTTCCCCGTCGAGGGTGGAACTGAAGCTTTCTTT
CASSFPVEGGTEAFF
>TRBV9|TRBJ2-2|.|TRBD2
TGTGCCAGCAGCGTAGATCCAGCGGGAGACACCGGGGAGCTGTTTTTT
CASSVDPAGDTGELFF
>TRBV6-5|TRBJ1-1|.|TRBD1
TGTGCCAGCAGAGAACAGGGGAGGATCGCTGAAGCTTTCTTT
CASREQGRIAEAFF
>TRBV5-1|TRBJ2-2|once|.
TGCGCCAGCAGCTTGGTACAAGGAGCGAACACCGGGGAGCTGTTTTTT
CASSLVQGANTGELFF
>TRBV9|TRBJ1-2|.|TRBD1
TGTGCCAGCACCCAGGGACAGGGAGATGGCTACACCTTC
CASTQGQGDGYTF
>TRBV28|TRBJ2-3|.|.
TGTGCCAGCAGTTTATTTATCCAGGGGCTAATAGGTACAGATACGCAGTATTTT
CASSLFIQGLIGTDTQYF
>TRBV9|TRBJ2-1|.|.
TGTGCCAGCAGCGTAGACTATCACAATGAGCAGTTCTTC
CASSVDYHNEQFF
>TRBV27|TRBJ2-1|once|.
TGTGCCAGCAGTCCTCGAGCCCTAGAAAGAGCTAGCAATGAGCAGTTCTTC
CASSPRALERASNEQFF
>TRBV6-5|TRBJ2-3|.|.
TGTGCCAGCAGTTACTTCCCGGGTTTTTACACAGATACGCAGTATTTT
CASSYFPGFYTDTQYF
>TRBV5-5|TRBJ2-5|.|TRBD2
TGTGCCAGCAGCTGGGCACTAGCGGGAGAGACCCAGTACTTC
CASSWALAGETQYF
>TRBV6-1|TRBJ1-2|.|.
TGTGCCAGCAGTGCACGGGGAGCTAACTATGGCTACACCTTC
CASSARGANYGYTF
>TRBV4-1|TRBJ2-5|once|TRBD2
TGCGCCAGCAGCCAACGATGGACTAGCGGGAGGGCCAGTGAGACCCAGTACTTC
CASSQRWTSGRASETQYF
>TRBV6-1|TRBJ1-1|.|.
TGTGCCAGCACCGAGCGACTGGAGTACACTGAAGCTTTCTTT
CASTERLEYTEAFF
>TRBV27|TRBJ2-7|.|.
TGTGCCAGCAGCCACCGACAGGATCCCACCTACGAGCAGTACTTC
CASSHRQDPTYEQYF
>TRBV5-1|TRBJ2-1|.|TRBD2
TGCGCCAGCAGCTTGGCAGGACTAGCGGGAGTCACCTACAATGAGCAGTTCTTC
CASSLAGLAGVTYNEQFF
>TRBV6-6|TRBJ1-1|.|.
TGTGCCAGCAGTCGCCTAGGGGACACTGAAGCTTTCTTT
CASSRLGDTEAFF
>TRBV7-2|TRBJ2-7|.|.
TGTGCCAGCAGCGGGGAGGCCATCTCCTACGAGCAGTACTTC
CASSGEAISYEQYF
>TRBV2|TRBJ2-7|.|.
TGTGCCAGCTTTGGAGGGACCCACGAGCAGTACTTC
CASFGGTHEQYF
>TRBV5-4|TRBJ2-2|.|TRBD2
TGTGCCAGCAGCTTGGTCTCTAGCGGGATCGCGAACACCGGGGAGCTGTTTTTT
CASSLVSSGIANTGELFF
>TRBV30|TRBJ1-5|.|.
TGTGCCTGCGTAAGGTCGGGAGGGTCAAATCAGCCCCAGCATTTT
CACVRSGGSNQPQHF
>TRBV2|TRBJ2-2|.|.
TGTGCCAGCAGTGAAGGCAGGAACACCGGGGAGCTGTTTTTT
CASSEGRNTGELFF
>TRBV7-2|TRBJ2-3|.|TRBD2
TGTGCCAGCAGCTCAGGTGGCGGGAGAGGGGTACCAGATACGCAGTATTTT
CASSSGGGRGVPDTQYF
>TRBV7-3|TRBJ1-1|.|.
TGTGCCAGCAGCTTAAAGTTGGATTTAGCCACTGAAGCTTTCTTT
CASSLKLDLATEAFF